Reported below is one T cell receptor beta chain. The antigen is unknown. This sample stems from a study of cytomegalovirus exposure and HLA in healthy donors. Germline CDR1 MNHNY, CDR2 SVGAGI (reference sequence). V gave up 4 bases and J gave up 8 bases; unmatched junction bases: 8. The CDR3 consists of 15 residues. Study results and limitations: Common viral pathogens seemed, in a later analysis, to connect with several of the most significant clusters.

The PCR was carried out with 60 Vbeta primers and 13 Jbeta primers. TCRdb's copy holds only in-frame clones and misses some; the assay was immunoSEQ multiplex PCR. This repertoire shows around 100,000 clones, 74% found once; its top ten account for around 2.5%. The sequenced material came from PBMCs. The chain links TRBV6-6 to TRBJ1-4, with 9 bases aligning to TRBD1. This TCR was sampled from a man in his fifties in good health and CMV-seropositive. The CDR3 DNA is TGTGCCAGCAGTTTCGCCGGGACAGGGTTAGAAAAACTGTTTTTT. Translated, it gives CASSFAGTGLEKLFF.